The 29 T cell receptor beta chains in this list originate from one sample, sequenced in a study of T cell responses to AZD1222 COVID-19 vaccine. Clones were sequenced by immunoSEQ multiplex PCR, and TCRdb holds only the in-frame ones, with some missing. Here the sample spans about 120,000 clones, around 92% being singletons. The sequenced sample was peripheral blood, obtained on day 0 of AZD1222 vaccination. All receptors come from an adult in good health.

The chain links TRBV18 to TRBJ2-6; D gene unclear. The ends were cut back, 3 bases at V and 5 bases at J, with 8 bases in the middle. Germline V lookup: CDR1 KGHSH, CDR2 LQKENI. The CDR3 consists of 14 residues. The CDR3 loop is CASSPQTRANVLTF. The CDR3 DNA reads TGTGCCAGCTCACCTCAAACCCGGGCCAACGTCCTGACTTTC.

This chain uses TRBV3-1 (or the pseudogene TRBV3-2) with TRBJ2-3; 8 nucleotides align to TRBD2. Germline V CDR1 and CDR2: LGHDT, YNNKEL (reference sequence). V was pared by 0 bases and J by 0 bases, with 8 bases of the junction left unmatched. The CDR3 has 18 residues. The CDR3 spells CASSQDELAVTSTDTQYF. The CDR3 coding sequence is TGTGCCAGCAGCCAAGATGAACTAGCGGTTACTAGCACAGATACGCAGTATTTT.

This chain uses TRBV3-1 (or the pseudogene TRBV3-2) with TRBJ1-2; TRBD1 might be the D (6 bases). The germline V gene has CDR1 LGHDT and CDR2 YNNKEL (reference sequence). Trimming shortened V by 0 bases and J by 7 bases, and 15 bases separated the two germline ends. This CDR3 is built from 15 residues. CDR3 in DNA: TGTGCCAGCAGCCAAGATTCGTCCCCCAGGGGTGGCTACACCTTC. Amino acid sequence: CASSQDSSPRGGYTF.

V is TRBV6-1 and J is TRBJ1-3; 11 bases map to TRBD1. The junction had 4 bases not matched to a gene; V was cut back by 4 bases and J by 2 bases. Looked up from germline, CDR1 is MNHNS and CDR2 is SASEGT. This CDR3 comprises 16 residues. CDR3 coding DNA: TGTGCCAGCAGTGTGGACAGGGGGCTCGCTGGAAACACCATATATTTT. Amino acids: CASSVDRGLAGNTIYF.

J is TRBJ2-5 and V is TRBV14, with no clear D. This CDR3 has 13 residues. In germline, CDR1 is SGHDN, CDR2 FVKESK. Trimming removed 0 bases at V and 1 base at J, with 3 bases between. CDR3 loop: CASSQEVQETQYF. The CDR3 DNA is TGTGCCAGCAGCCAAGAGGTCCAAGAGACCCAGTACTTC. The full variable domain, its missing parts supplied by reference TRBV14 and TRBJ2-5, is EAGVTQFPSHSVIEKGQTVTLRCDPISGHDNLYWYRRVMGKEIKFLLHFVKESKQDESGMPNNRFLAERTGGTYSTLKVQPAELEDSGVYFCASSQEVQETQYFGPGTRLLVL.

A single count supports this clone. The CDR3 reads CATTDGPRQPQHF. As DNA, the CDR3 is TGTGCCACCACAGACGGTCCAAGACAGCCCCAGCATTTT. The rearrangement uses TRBV19 and TRBJ1-5, with D hard to call. From germline, CDR1 is LNHDA and CDR2 SQIVND (reference sequence). This CDR3 contains 13 residues. Deletions cut 10 bases from V and 7 bases from J, with 17 bases between.

V and J are TRBV19 and TRBJ1-5; no clear D gene. The V gene's germline CDR1 is LNHDA and CDR2 SQIVND (reference sequence). This CDR3 spans 18 amino acids. V was clipped by 3 bases and J by 0 bases, with 18 bases between them. This CDR3 is CASSIQGPTFDSNQPQHF. The CDR3 DNA follows: TGTGCCAGTAGTATTCAAGGGCCCACGTTCGATAGCAATCAGCCCCAGCATTTT.

This sequence joins TRBV13 and TRBJ2-1; TRBD2 agrees at 9 bases. V was pared by 5 bases and J by 9 bases, with 17 bases of the junction left unmatched. The germline V gene encodes CDR1 PRHDT and CDR2 FYEKMQ (reference sequence). The length of the CDR3 is 17 residues. In DNA form, the CDR3 reads TGTGCCAGCAGCCCAAGGATTTTAGCGGGAGAAGTAGGTGAGCAGTTCTTC. Its translation: CASSPRILAGEVGEQFF.

The rearrangement uses TRBV2 and TRBJ1-6, with D possibly TRBD1 on 5 matching bases. The V end lost 6 bases, the J end lost 5 bases, and 11 bases lay between the germline ends. This CDR3 has 14 amino acids. Germline V gives CDR1 SNHLY, CDR2 FYNNEI. CDR3 sequence (DNA): TGTGCCAGCAGCTTGGGGGAAAATAATTCACCCCTCCACTTT. This translates into CASSLGENNSPLHF.

The genes are TRBV5-1 and TRBJ1-1; maybe TRBD1 (5 bases). From germline, CDR1 is SGHRS and CDR2 YFSETQ. This CDR3 spans 15 amino acids. The V end lost 1 base, the J end lost 0 bases, and 10 bases lay between the germline ends. The CDR3 sequence is CASSLNGGVNTEAFF. The CDR3 DNA reads as TGCGCCAGCAGCTTGAACGGAGGGGTGAACACTGAAGCTTTCTTT.

The chain combines TRBV12-5 with TRBJ1-1, with a possible D match to TRBD1 (6 bases). Trimming pared 5 bases from V and 5 bases from J, leaving 15 bases between. CDR1 is LGHNT, CDR2 FRNRAP, per germline. The CDR3 extends over 14 amino acids. CDR3 amino acids: CASGPASGATEAFF. The CDR3 DNA reads TGTGCTAGTGGTCCTGCCTCAGGGGCGACTGAAGCTTTCTTT.

The chain carries TRBV29-1 and TRBJ1-5, with D possibly TRBD1 on 5 matching bases. Germline CDR1 is SQVTM and CDR2 is ANQGSEA. Trimming stripped 6 bases from V and 3 bases from J, with 9 bases between. This CDR3 contains 12 residues. In nucleotides, the CDR3 is TGCAGCGTGGGGGGAGCCAATCAGCCCCAGCATTTT. It is translated as CSVGGANQPQHF.

V is TRBV27 and J is TRBJ1-1; 7 positions agree with TRBD1. Per germline, CDR1 MNHEY and CDR2 SMNVEV (reference sequence). V dropped 5 bases and J dropped 3; count of bases not matched to a gene: 6. The CDR3 contains 14 residues. The CDR3 spells CASSRQGLDTEAFF. The CDR3 DNA follows: TGTGCCAGCAGTCGACAGGGTTTGGACACTGAAGCTTTCTTT.

In this sample, this clone turned up once. The chain links TRBV19 to TRBJ2-7; 8 bases agree with TRBD2. CDR3 size: 15 residues. V trimming: 4 bases; J trimming: 3 bases; junction bases outside the gene matches: 8. Germline-derived CDR1 and CDR2 are LNHDA and SQIVND (reference sequence). The CDR3: CASSTTGGDSYEQYF. In nucleotides, the CDR3 is TGTGCCAGTAGTACGACGGGGGGGGATAGCTACGAGCAGTACTTC. The full variable domain, in which reference TRBV19 and TRBJ2-7 provide the parts outside the CDR3, is DGGITQSPKYLFRKEGQNVTLSCEQNLNHDAMYWYRQDPGQGLRLIYYSQIVNDFQKGDIAEGYSVSREKKESFPLTVTSAQKNPTAFYLCASSTTGGDSYEQYFGPGTRLTVT.

The J gene is TRBJ2-1, the V gene TRBV25-1, with 7 bases that match TRBD1. This CDR3 comprises 13 residues. Trimming removed 3 bases from V and 8 bases from J; junction bases left unmatched: 4. Per the germline V gene, CDR1 is MGHDK and CDR2 is SYGVNS. CDR3 bases: TGTGCCAGCAGTGACGACAGGGCGCATGAGCAGTTCTTC. Protein: CASSDDRAHEQFF.

The CDR3 sequence is CASSLQVSNTEAFF. CDR3 DNA: TGTGCCAGCAGCTTGCAGGTGTCGAACACTGAAGCTTTCTTT. V is TRBV7-9 and J is TRBJ1-1; no reliable D call. V lost 3 bases to trimming and J lost 1 base, with 9 bases between them. Germline loops: CDR1 SEHNR, CDR2 FQNEAQ (reference sequence). The CDR3 length is 14 residues.

The chain couples TRBV11-2 to TRBJ1-1; D possibly corresponds to TRBD1 (6 bases). Germline V gene data show CDR1 as SGHAT and CDR2 as FQNNGV. The CDR3 loop spans 17 amino acids. Trimming took off 6 bases at V and 4 bases at J, with 24 bases between the two ends. This CDR3 reads CASSVGVQGTRSTEAFF. The CDR3 DNA reads as TGTGCCAGCAGTGTGGGGGTACAGGGAACTAGGAGCACTGAAGCTTTCTTT.

The chain is built from TRBV6-5 and TRBJ2-7, with TRBD1 identical over 8 bases. There are 13 residues in the CDR3. Germline lookup yields CDR1 MNHEY and CDR2 SVGAGI. V trimming: 2 bases; J trimming: 5 bases; junction bases outside the gene matches: 2. CDR3 loop: CASSYHRGNEQYF. DNA for the CDR3: TGTGCCAGCAGTTACCACAGGGGGAACGAGCAGTACTTC.

The sample holds a few counts of this clone. This chain's CDR3 is CSASAGGDYNEQFF. CDR3 bases: TGCAGTGCTAGTGCGGGGGGAGACTACAATGAGCAGTTCTTC. The chain links TRBV20-1 to TRBJ2-1; TRBD2 matches 8 bases. The germline CDR1 and CDR2 sequences are DFQATT and SNEGSKA (reference sequence). The length of the CDR3 is 14 residues. V dropped 3 bases and J dropped 3; count of bases not matched to a gene: 4.

This clone was observed a single time. This rearrangement joins TRBV2 to TRBJ1-1; TRBD1 agrees at 9 bases. V lost 11 bases and J lost 6; bases outside the gene matches: 10. Germline lookup yields CDR1 SNHLY and CDR2 FYNNEI. The CDR3 is 13 amino acids. In nucleotides, the CDR3 is TGTGCCCCCTGGGGGACAGGGCGTCCTGAAGCTTTCTTT. Protein sequence: CAPWGTGRPEAFF.

The chain couples TRBV27 to TRBJ1-2; 10 nucleotides line up with TRBD1. V trimming: 3 bases; J trimming: 4 bases; junction bases outside the gene matches: 8. This CDR3 comprises 16 residues. Germline loops: CDR1 MNHEY, CDR2 SMNVEV (reference sequence). The CDR3 sequence is CASSFSRTGGVYGYTF. In DNA form, the CDR3 reads TGTGCCAGCAGTTTCTCCCGGACAGGGGGAGTCTATGGCTACACCTTC.

The V and J genes are TRBV11-2 and TRBJ1-4; tentative D call: TRBD1 (6 bases). This CDR3 has 16 residues. V was shortened by 3 bases and J by 7 bases, with 18 bases between the two germline ends. Germline V lookup: CDR1 SGHAT, CDR2 FQNNGV. CDR3 sequence reads: CASSFVWTDHLEKLFF. As DNA, the CDR3 is TGTGCCAGCAGCTTCGTCTGGACAGACCACCTTGAAAAACTGTTTTTT.

The chain is built from TRBV18 and TRBJ2-7; D uncertain. Trimming pared 3 bases from V and 5 bases from J, leaving 8 bases between. This CDR3 is built from 12 residues. The germline CDR1 and CDR2 sequences are KGHSH and LQKENI. Here the CDR3 reads CASSPYSNEQYF. DNA of the CDR3: TGTGCCAGCTCACCCTACTCTAACGAGCAGTACTTC.

This chain links TRBV11-2 with TRBJ2-7; unclear D gene. Trimming took off 1 base at V and 0 bases at J, with 7 bases between the two ends. The V gene's germline CDR1 is SGHAT and CDR2 FQNNGV. This CDR3 is 14 amino acids long. The CDR3 spells CASSLAGSSYEQYF. CDR3 nucleotide sequence: TGTGCCAGCAGCTTAGCAGGCAGCTCCTACGAGCAGTACTTC.

This chain connects TRBV9 to TRBJ1-1, with a tentative D call TRBD1 (5 bases). Germline V lookup: CDR1 SGDLS, CDR2 YYNGEE. The CDR3 extends over 14 amino acids. V was pared by 2 bases and J by 5 bases, with 13 bases between. In DNA, the CDR3 is TGTGCCAGCAGCGTGTTCGGGGGGGAGACTGAAGCTTTCTTT. It yields the protein CASSVFGGETEAFF.

The chain is built from TRBV7-9 and TRBJ2-5; 12 nucleotides align to TRBD2. The CDR3 spans 16 residues. The germline gives CDR1 SEHNR, CDR2 FQNEAQ (reference sequence). After removal of 5 bases from V and 5 bases from J, the junction contained 9 bases not matched to a gene. CDR3 sequence (DNA): TGTGCCAGCAGCCCTGCTAGCGGGAGGGCCTGGGAGACCCAGTACTTC. This sequence encodes CASSPASGRAWETQYF. The whole variable domain, remainder taken from reference TRBV7-9 and TRBJ2-5, is DTGVSQNPRHKITKRGQNVTFRCDPISEHNRLYWYRQTLGQGPEFLTYFQNEAQLEKSRLLSDRFSAERPKGSFSTLEIQRTEQGDSAMYLCASSPASGRAWETQYFGPGTRLLVL.

The rearrangement uses TRBV4-3 and TRBJ1-2, with 7 nucleotides matching TRBD1. The CDR3 covers 13 residues. Losses at the gene ends were 3 bases for V and 4 bases for J; bases not matched to a gene: 2. The germline V gene has CDR1 LGHNA and CDR2 YSLEER. The CDR3 loop is CASSQDRTYGYTF. CDR3 DNA sequence: TGCGCCAGCAGCCAGGACAGGACCTATGGCTACACCTTC.

This chain links TRBV7-2 with TRBJ2-7, with D unresolved. With 0 bases removed from V and 4 bases from J, the gap between germline ends came to 13 bases. The CDR3 covers 15 residues. Germline V gene sequence: CDR1 SGHTA, CDR2 FQGNSA. CDR3 region: CASSLALGRQYEQYF. The CDR3, as DNA: TGTGCCAGCAGCTTAGCGCTAGGCCGACAATACGAGCAGTACTTC.

This chain uses TRBV4-3 with TRBJ1-4, with D unclear. The V gene lost 1 base and the J gene lost 0 bases, with 9 bases spanning the gap. The V gene's germline CDR1 is LGHNA and CDR2 YSLEER. The CDR3 consists of 16 residues. The DNA for the CDR3 is TGCGCCAGCAGCCAAGTGGGCGGGGCAACTAATGAAAAACTGTTTTTT. Translation: CASSQVGGATNEKLFF.